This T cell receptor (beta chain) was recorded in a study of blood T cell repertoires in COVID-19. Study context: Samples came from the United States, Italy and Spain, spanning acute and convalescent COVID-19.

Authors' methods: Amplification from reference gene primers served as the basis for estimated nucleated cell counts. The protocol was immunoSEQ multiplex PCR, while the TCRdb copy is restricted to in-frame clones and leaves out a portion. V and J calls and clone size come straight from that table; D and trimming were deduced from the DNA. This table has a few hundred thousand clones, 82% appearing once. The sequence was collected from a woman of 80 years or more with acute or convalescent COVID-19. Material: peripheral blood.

The CDR3 nucleotides read TGTGCCAGCAGTGTAGGGGCCACAGATACGCAGTATTTT. Amino acids: CASSVGATDTQYF. This rearrangement joins TRBV2 to TRBJ2-3, with D perhaps TRBD1 (5 bases). This CDR3 is 13 amino acids long. Trimming took off 4 bases at V and 2 bases at J, with 7 bases between the two ends. Germline values: CDR1 SNHLY, CDR2 FYNNEI.